This T cell receptor (beta chain) was documented in a study of T cells in Graves' hyperthyroidism and ophthalmopathy. The TCR beta CDR3 regions underwent amplification using RNA transcripts as the source. HTBI primers were used for first-round RT-PCR of the TCR CDR3. Each CDR3 protein is one row after TCRdb ran MiXCR on the multiplex PCR reads. The sample has roughly 580,000 distinct CDR3 sequences; roughly 50% are singletons. This CDR3 region has 17 residues. CDR1 is MGHDK, CDR2 SYGVNS, per germline. This clonotype was observed a single time. The germline gene is not matched at one end of the junction; a read error may be the cause.

Material for sequencing was peripheral blood or thyroid tissue (not recorded which). V usage is TRBV25-1 and J usage is TRBJ2-6, with 9 bases lining up with TRBD1. The receptor's source is a woman younger than 30 with Graves' hyperthyroidism. The CDR3 protein is CAGSPGTGLSGANVLTF. CDR3 coding DNA: TGTGCCGGCAGTCCCGGGACAGGGCTCTCTGGGGCCAACGTCCTGACTTTC.